This T cell receptor (beta chain) emerged from a study of T cell changes during pregnancy in multiple sclerosis. The germline gives CDR1 SGHDN, CDR2 FVKESK. The CDR3 extends over 16 amino acids. V lost 4 bases, J lost 3 bases, and 8 bases stayed unmatched. This table comes from immunoSEQ multiplex PCR, and its TCRdb copy is limited to in-frame clones, with some not included. The data show 130,000 or so clones, with 90% to 98% seen just once and roughly 0.44% held by the top ten. This sample comprised peripheral blood, obtained after pregnancy. The rearrangement links TRBV14 to TRBJ1-4; TRBD1 matches 7 bases. The receptor's source is a female donor with multiple sclerosis, enrolled in a pregnancy study. The CDR3 sequence: CASSRRRDRSNEKLFF. The CDR3, as DNA: TGTGCCAGCAGCCGGCGCCGGGACAGATCTAATGAAAAACTGTTTTTT.